The source of this TCR beta chain is a study of T-cell memory formation after mild COVID-19. Whole-study context: Clusters of TCRs were largely donor specific. Study-level findings and limits: The study found contracting CD4+ clones mainly in CM and EM and contracting CD8+ clones in EMRA. Some clones that responded were present in memory (sampled pre-infection), which suggests cross-reactive memory joined. Clones shrinking from day 15 to 85 showed even CD4/CD8 mixes; later expanders tilted CD4+.

TCRdb processed the 5' RACE reads anew with MiXCR; each CDR3 protein has one entry. Here the sample spans about 82,000 distinct CDR3 sequences, 10% to 15% being singletons. A word on this clonotype: Its specificity is not known.

Germline V gene lookup returns CDR1 KGHDR and CDR2 SFDVKD. The CDR3 runs to 11 residues. V lost 4 bases and J 10 bases, leaving 7 bases between the germline ends. The chain uses TRBV24-1 and TRBJ1-5; D remains unclear. What was sequenced was PBMCs or a T cell subset sorted from them (not recorded which). The sequence derives from a man younger than 35 who had mild COVID-19 (a few samples of this study predate the infection). Cell type and time point are not known. The CDR3 DNA sequence: TGTGCCACCAGTGAGGGCGGACCCCAGCATTTT. Protein product: CATSEGGPQHF.